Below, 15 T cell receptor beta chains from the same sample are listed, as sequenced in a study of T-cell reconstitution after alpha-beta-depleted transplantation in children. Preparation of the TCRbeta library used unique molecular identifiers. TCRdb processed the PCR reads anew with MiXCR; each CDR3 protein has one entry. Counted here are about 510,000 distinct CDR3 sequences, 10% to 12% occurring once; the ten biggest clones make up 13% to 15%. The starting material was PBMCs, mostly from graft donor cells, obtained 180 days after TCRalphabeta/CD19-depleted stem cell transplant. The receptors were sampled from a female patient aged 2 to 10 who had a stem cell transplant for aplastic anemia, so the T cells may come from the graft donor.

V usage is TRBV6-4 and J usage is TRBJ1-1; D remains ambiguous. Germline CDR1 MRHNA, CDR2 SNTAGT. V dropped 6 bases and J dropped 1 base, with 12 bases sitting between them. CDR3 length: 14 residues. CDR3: CASRDRSENTEAFF. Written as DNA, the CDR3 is TGTGCCAGCAGGGATCGTTCGGAGAACACTGAAGCTTTCTTT.

The CDR3 spells CAISESGRAVQETQYF. In DNA, the CDR3 is TGTGCCATCAGTGAGTCGGGCAGGGCGGTCCAAGAGACCCAGTACTTC. The chain employs TRBV10-3 and TRBJ2-5; D may be TRBD1 (5 bases). CDR1 is ENHRY and CDR2 is SYGVKD in the germline V gene. The CDR3 has 16 amino acids. Trimming took off 0 bases at V and 1 base at J, with 12 bases between the two ends.

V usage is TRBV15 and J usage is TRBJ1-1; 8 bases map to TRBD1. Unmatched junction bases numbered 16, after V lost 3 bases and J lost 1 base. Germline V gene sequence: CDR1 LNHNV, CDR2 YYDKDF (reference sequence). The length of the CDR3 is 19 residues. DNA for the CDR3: TGTGCCACCAGCAGGCACAGGACAATGAGGACAGGGCCGAACACTGAAGCTTTCTTT. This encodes CATSRHRTMRTGPNTEAFF.

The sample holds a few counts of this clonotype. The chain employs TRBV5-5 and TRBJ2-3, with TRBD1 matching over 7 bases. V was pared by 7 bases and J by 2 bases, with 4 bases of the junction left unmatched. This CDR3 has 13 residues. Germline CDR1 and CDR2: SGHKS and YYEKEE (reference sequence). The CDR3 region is CASRTGDTDTQYF. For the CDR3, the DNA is TGTGCCAGCCGTACAGGGGACACAGATACGCAGTATTTT. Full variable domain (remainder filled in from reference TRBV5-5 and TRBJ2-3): DAGVTQSPTHLIKTRGQQVTLRCSPISGHKSVSWYQQVLGQGPQFIFQYYEKEERGRGNFPDRFSARQFPNYSSELNVNALLLGDSALYLCASRTGDTDTQYFGPGTRLTVL.

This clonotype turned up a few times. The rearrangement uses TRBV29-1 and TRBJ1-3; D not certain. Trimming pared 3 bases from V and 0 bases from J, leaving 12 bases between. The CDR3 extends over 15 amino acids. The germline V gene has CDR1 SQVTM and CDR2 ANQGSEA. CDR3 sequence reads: CSVELDSSSGNTIYF. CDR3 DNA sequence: TGCAGCGTTGAGCTGGACTCATCCTCTGGAAACACCATATATTTT.

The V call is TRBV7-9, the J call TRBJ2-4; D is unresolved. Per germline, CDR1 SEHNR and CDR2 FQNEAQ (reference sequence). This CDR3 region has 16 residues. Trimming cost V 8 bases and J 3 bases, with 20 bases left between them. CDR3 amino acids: CASGISGLYIKNIQYF. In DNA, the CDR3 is TGTGCCAGCGGTATTTCGGGCCTCTACATCAAAAACATTCAGTACTTC.

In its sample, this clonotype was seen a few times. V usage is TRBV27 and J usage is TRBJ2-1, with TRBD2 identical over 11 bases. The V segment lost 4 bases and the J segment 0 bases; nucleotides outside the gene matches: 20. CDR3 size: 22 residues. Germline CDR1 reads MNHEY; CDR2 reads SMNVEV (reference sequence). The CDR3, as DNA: TGTGCCAGCAGTTCGGGACTAGCGGAGCGTGGATTTCCGGATAGCTCCTACAATGAGCAGTTCTTC. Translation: CASSSGLAERGFPDSSYNEQFF.

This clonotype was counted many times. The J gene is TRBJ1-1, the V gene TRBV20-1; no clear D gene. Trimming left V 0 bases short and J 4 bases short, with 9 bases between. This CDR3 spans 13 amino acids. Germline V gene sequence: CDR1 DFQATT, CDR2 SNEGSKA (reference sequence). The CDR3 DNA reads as TGCAGTGCTAGAGACACCCTGCGCACTGAAGCTTTCTTT. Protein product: CSARDTLRTEAFF.

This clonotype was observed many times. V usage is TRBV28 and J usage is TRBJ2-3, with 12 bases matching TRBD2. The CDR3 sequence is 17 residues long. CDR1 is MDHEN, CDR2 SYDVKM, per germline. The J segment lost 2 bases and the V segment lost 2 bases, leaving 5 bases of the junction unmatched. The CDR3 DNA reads TGTGCCAGCAGTTTAGAACTAGCGGGAGGCCACACAGATACGCAGTATTTT. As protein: CASSLELAGGHTDTQYF.

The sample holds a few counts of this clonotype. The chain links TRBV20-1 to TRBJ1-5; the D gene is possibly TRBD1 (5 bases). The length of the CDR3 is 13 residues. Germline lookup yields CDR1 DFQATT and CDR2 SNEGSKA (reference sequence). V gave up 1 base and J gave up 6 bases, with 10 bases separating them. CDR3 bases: TGCAGTGCTAGAGTAGGGGCGGCTCAGCCCCAGCATTTT. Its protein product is CSARVGAAQPQHF.

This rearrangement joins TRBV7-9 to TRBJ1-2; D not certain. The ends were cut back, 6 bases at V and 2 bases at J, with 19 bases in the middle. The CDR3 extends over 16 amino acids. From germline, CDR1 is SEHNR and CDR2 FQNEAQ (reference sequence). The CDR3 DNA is TGTGCCAGCAGTTATGTCGGCGGGGTTGGAAACTATGGCTACACCTTC. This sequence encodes CASSYVGGVGNYGYTF. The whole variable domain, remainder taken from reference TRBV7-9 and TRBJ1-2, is DTGVSQNPRHKITKRGQNVTFRCDPISEHNRLYWYRQTLGQGPEFLTYFQNEAQLEKSRLLSDRFSAERPKGSFSTLEIQRTEQGDSAMYLCASSYVGGVGNYGYTFGSGTRLTVV.

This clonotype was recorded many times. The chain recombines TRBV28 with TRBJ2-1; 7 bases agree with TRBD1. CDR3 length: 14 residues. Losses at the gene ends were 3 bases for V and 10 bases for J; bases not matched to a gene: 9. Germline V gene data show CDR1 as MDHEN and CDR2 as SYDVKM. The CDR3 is CASSFPYGQAEQFF. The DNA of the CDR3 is TGTGCCAGCAGTTTTCCCTATGGACAGGCGGAGCAGTTCTTC.

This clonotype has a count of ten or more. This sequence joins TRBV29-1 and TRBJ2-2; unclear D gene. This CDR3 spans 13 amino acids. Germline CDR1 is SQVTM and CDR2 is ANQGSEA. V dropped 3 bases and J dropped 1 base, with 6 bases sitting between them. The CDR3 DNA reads TGCAGCGTTGACGGCCGGAACACCGGGGAGCTGTTTTTT. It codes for CSVDGRNTGELFF.

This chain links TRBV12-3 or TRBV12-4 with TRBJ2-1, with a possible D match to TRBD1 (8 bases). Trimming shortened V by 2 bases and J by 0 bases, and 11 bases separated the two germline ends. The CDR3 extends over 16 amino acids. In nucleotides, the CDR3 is TGTGCCAGCAGTTTAAACAGGGGGGGCTCCTACAATGAGCAGTTCTTC. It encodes CASSLNRGGSYNEQFF.

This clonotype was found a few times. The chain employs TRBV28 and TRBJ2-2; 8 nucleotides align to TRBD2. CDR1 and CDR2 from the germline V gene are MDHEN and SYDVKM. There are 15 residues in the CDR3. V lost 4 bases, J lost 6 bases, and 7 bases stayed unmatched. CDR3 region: CASSYSGILSGELFF. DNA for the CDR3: TGTGCCAGCAGTTATAGCGGGATCTTATCCGGGGAGCTGTTTTTT.